The 14 T cell receptor beta chains below all came from one sample that was sequenced in a study of OX40 agonist ivuxolimab in advanced cancers. Clones were read by immunoSEQ multiplex PCR, and TCRdb kept only the in-frame ones, dropping some. The sample includes around 70,000 clones, about four fifths of them seen just once. The sample in question was CD4+ or CD8+ T cells sorted from blood, obtained in a trial of the OX40 agonist ivuxolimab. The receptors were gathered from an adult with an advanced solid tumor such as melanoma, head and neck, liver or kidney cancer.

The chain combines TRBV9 with TRBJ2-5; 11 bases map to TRBD2. Trimming cost V 0 bases and J 1 base; bases outside gene matches: 5. The CDR3 extends over 17 amino acids. Looked up from germline, CDR1 is SGDLS and CDR2 is YYNGEE. The CDR3 nucleotides read TGTGCCAGCAGCGTAGGAATGCTAGCGGGGGGCCAAGAGACCCAGTACTTC. Translation: CASSVGMLAGGQETQYF. Combining the CDR3 with reference TRBV9 and TRBJ2-5 gives the whole variable domain DSGVTQTPKHLITATGQRVTLRCSPRSGDLSVYWYQQSLDQGLQFLIQYYNGEERAKGNILERFSAQQFPDLHSELNLSSLELGDSALYFCASSVGMLAGGQETQYFGPGTRLLVL.

V usage is TRBV7-6 and J usage is TRBJ2-3, with 7 positions matching TRBD1. The J segment lost 4 bases and the V segment lost 5 bases, leaving 3 bases of the junction unmatched. The germline V gene has CDR1 SGHVS and CDR2 FNYEAQ. This CDR3 spans 13 amino acids. The CDR3 region is CASSAQGADTQYF. The CDR3 nucleotides are TGTGCCAGCAGCGCCCAGGGGGCAGATACGCAGTATTTT.

The CDR3 protein is CSALLNSKGETQYF. The CDR3 DNA is TGCAGCGCCCTGCTGAACAGTAAAGGGGAGACCCAGTACTTC. V gene TRBV29-1 combines with J gene TRBJ2-5; D is ambiguous. Per the germline V gene, CDR1 is SQVTM and CDR2 is ANQGSEA. V lost 7 bases and J 5 bases, leaving 20 bases between the germline ends. The CDR3 consists of 14 residues.

CDR3 region: CASEMTRTGNTEAFF. The CDR3 region has the DNA TGTGCCAGCGAGATGACCCGGACGGGGAACACTGAAGCTTTCTTT. The chain couples TRBV2 to TRBJ1-1, with D uncertain. The CDR3 is 15 amino acids. Trimming stripped 8 bases from V and 1 base from J, with 17 bases between. The germline V gene encodes CDR1 SNHLY and CDR2 FYNNEI.

The chain combines TRBV7-9 with TRBJ2-1, with TRBD1 matching 7 bases. CDR1 is SEHNR, CDR2 FQNEAQ, per germline (reference sequence). V shed 2 bases, J shed 8 bases, and the junction held 6 bases outside the gene matches. The CDR3 is made up of 14 amino acids. CDR3 in DNA: TGTGCCAGCAGCTTAATAGGGGGCGCGGATGAGCAGTTCTTC. Translation: CASSLIGGADEQFF. The full variable domain, in which reference TRBV7-9 and TRBJ2-1 provide the parts outside the CDR3, is DTGVSQNPRHKITKRGQNVTFRCDPISEHNRLYWYRQTLGQGPEFLTYFQNEAQLEKSRLLSDRFSAERPKGSFSTLEIQRTEQGDSAMYLCASSLIGGADEQFFGPGTRLTVL.

The V and J genes are TRBV6-1 and TRBJ2-2, with TRBD2 matching over 14 bases. This CDR3 region has 19 residues. V shed 1 base and J 5 bases; nucleotides not matched to a gene: 9. Germline V lookup: CDR1 MNHNS, CDR2 SASEGT. The CDR3 loop is CASSEGLAGGLGGTGELFF. CDR3 in DNA: TGTGCCAGCAGTGAAGGACTAGCGGGAGGGCTAGGAGGGACCGGGGAGCTGTTTTTT.

This clone was seen only once. The rearrangement links TRBV4-1 to TRBJ2-7; D not resolved. The CDR3 covers 13 residues. Trimming stripped 5 bases from V and 4 bases from J, with 12 bases between. In germline, CDR1 is MGHRA, CDR2 YSYEKL. CDR3 DNA: TGCGCCAGCAGCAGGCAGGATGGGTACGAGCAGTACTTC. Translation: CASSRQDGYEQYF.

The chain links TRBV10-3 to TRBJ2-7; D gene unclear. The CDR3 covers 13 residues. Per germline, CDR1 ENHRY and CDR2 SYGVKD. V lost 8 bases to trimming and J lost 2 bases, with 13 bases between them. CDR3 residues: CAIQRTEAYEQYF. The CDR3 DNA reads as TGTGCCATCCAAAGGACGGAAGCCTACGAGCAGTACTTC.

The V call is TRBV6-5, the J call TRBJ1-2, with a possible D match to TRBD1 (5 bases). Germline CDR1 reads MNHEY; CDR2 reads SVGAGI. V was cut by 6 bases and J by 2 bases, with 16 bases left in between. CDR3 size: 15 residues. The CDR3 DNA follows: TGTGCCAGCAGCCCACGGGGGGGAGGGAACTATGGCTACACCTTC. Residues: CASSPRGGGNYGYTF.

The chain recombines TRBV28 with TRBJ1-1, with a possible D match to TRBD1 (5 bases). The V end was cut by 4 bases, the J end by 5 bases, with 8 bases between. Germline V CDR1 and CDR2: MDHEN, SYDVKM. The CDR3 length is 12 residues. CDR3 in amino acids: CASSSGWTEAFF. In nucleotides, the CDR3 is TGTGCCAGCAGTTCAGGGTGGACTGAAGCTTTCTTT.

V gene TRBV5-5 combines with J gene TRBJ2-5, with a possible D match to TRBD1 (6 bases). The length of the CDR3 is 13 residues. V dropped 4 bases and J dropped 5 bases, with 12 bases sitting between them. Looked up from germline, CDR1 is SGHKS and CDR2 is YYEKEE (reference sequence). As DNA, the CDR3 is TGTGCCAGCAGCCCGACGGGACACGAGACCCAGTACTTC. This codes for CASSPTGHETQYF.

This chain joins TRBV19 and TRBJ1-2; D perhaps matches TRBD1 (5 bases). Germline CDR1 LNHDA, CDR2 SQIVND (reference sequence). Trimming left V 5 bases short and J 4 bases short, with 14 bases between. This CDR3 comprises 14 residues. CDR3 DNA sequence: TGTGCCAGTAGTCTAACAGTGGGGGGCTATGGCTACACCTTC. Amino acids: CASSLTVGGYGYTF.

V and J are TRBV28 and TRBJ2-7; the match to TRBD1 covers 8 bases. Per germline, CDR1 MDHEN and CDR2 SYDVKM. The V gene end was trimmed by 7 bases and the J gene end by 5 bases; junction bases not matched to a gene: 13. This CDR3 has 15 amino acids. The CDR3 bases are TGTGCCAGCACCCTCCGAGGGACAGGAGATCACGAGCAGTACTTC. Translated: CASTLRGTGDHEQYF. Complete variable domain (other parts from reference TRBV28 and TRBJ2-7): DVKVTQSSRYLVKRTGEKVFLECVQDMDHENMFWYRQDPGLGLRLIYFSYDVKMKEKGDIPEGYSVSREKKERFSLILESASTNQTSMYLCASTLRGTGDHEQYFGPGTRLTVT.

The rearrangement uses TRBV25-1 and TRBJ2-5, with D perhaps TRBD1 (6 bases). V was trimmed by 7 bases and J by 4 bases, leaving 19 bases between them. The CDR3 sequence is 15 residues long. Germline CDR1 MGHDK, CDR2 SYGVNS. The CDR3 region has the DNA TGTGCCAGCATGGGGGCCCCTGGATATGGAGAGACCCAGTACTTC. As protein: CASMGAPGYGETQYF.